The rows below give T cell receptor beta chains drawn from one sample of a study of cytomegalovirus exposure and HLA in healthy donors. Libraries were prepared by immunoSEQ multiplex PCR; TCRdb keeps only in-frame clonotypes and omits some of them. This table has 140,000 to 150,000 clones, about 95% appearing once. Sequencing used PBMCs. These TCRs come from a man aged 18 to 30 in good health and CMV-seropositive. Each CDR3 is given with its conserved first and last residue. The D gene is left open where the match is weak. The listing skips clone size in some rows; elsewhere it reads once, few, many or a size class.

>TRBD2|TRBV7-9|TRBJ2-1|NA
TGTGCCAGCAGCTTAGCTCTAGCGGGGACCTACAATGAGCAGTTCTTC
CASSLALAGTYNEQFF
>TRBD2|TRBV13|TRBJ2-1|once
TGTGCCAGCAGCCCTCTAGCGGGAGAGCAGTTCTTC
CASSPLAGEQFF
>TRBD1|TRBV28|TRBJ2-7|NA
TGTGCCAGCAGTTTGGCAGGGGGTGTCTACGAGCAGTACTTC
CASSLAGGVYEQYF
>NA|TRBV5-4|TRBJ2-1|NA
TGTGCCAGCAGCCGACAAGGGGTTGGTCTCTACAATGAGCAGTTCTTC
CASSRQGVGLYNEQFF
>TRBD1|TRBV6-5|TRBJ2-7|NA
TGTGCCAGCAGTTCGGGACAGGGTCTTCGCGAGCAGTACTTC
CASSSGQGLREQYF
>NA|TRBV7-8|TRBJ2-1|NA
TGTGCCAGCAGCTTATTGCGCAACTCCTACAATGAGCAGTTCTTC
CASSLLRNSYNEQFF
>NA|TRBV27|TRBJ2-1|NA
TGTGCCACCTCCCCTGGAGGGTCCTACAATGAGCAGTTCTTC
CATSPGGSYNEQFF
>TRBD1|TRBV11-2|TRBJ2-7|NA
TGTGCCAGCAGCTTATGGGGGGACAGGGGGCAGTACGACGAGCAGTACTTC
CASSLWGDRGQYDEQYF
>NA|TRBV27|TRBJ1-4|once
TGTGCCAGCAGCCTAATCACGCAGGGAATGAATGAAAAACTGTTTTTT
CASSLITQGMNEKLFF
>NA|TRBV18|TRBJ1-2|NA
TGTGCCAGCTCACCAACAACGGACACTAACTATGGCTACACCTTC
CASSPTTDTNYGYTF
>NA|TRBV11-2|TRBJ2-5|NA
TGTGCCAGCAGCTTAGGGGTTATTGTGACTGGACTCCAAGAGACCCAGTACTTC
CASSLGVIVTGLQETQYF
>NA|TRBV14|TRBJ1-4|once
TGTGCCAGCAGCCAAGTTTTCCGGGAAAATGAAAAACTGTTTTTT
CASSQVFRENEKLFF
>NA|TRBV11-3|TRBJ2-1|NA
TGTGCCAGCAGCTCCCCCGGTCCGGGTCGGGAGCAGTTCTTC
CASSSPGPGREQFF
>NA|TRBV5-1|TRBJ2-2|NA
TGCGCCAGCAGCCCGAGGGGAGGGGGTCGGAACACCGGGGAGCTGTTTTTT
CASSPRGGGRNTGELFF
>NA|TRBV7-8|TRBJ2-7|once
TGTGCCAGCAGCCTTGGGGCTTCCTACGAGCAGTACTTC
CASSLGASYEQYF
>NA|TRBV18|TRBJ1-1|NA
TGTGCCAGCTCCTCATATCGTCCAGGGATGAACACTGAAGCTTTCTTT
CASSSYRPGMNTEAFF
>NA|TRBV13|TRBJ2-5|NA
TGTGCCAGCAGCTCGGACGCACAGGCGCAAGAGACCCAGTACTTC
CASSSDAQAQETQYF